Listed here are 28 T cell receptor beta chains from one sample, sequenced in a study of T cell changes during pregnancy in multiple sclerosis. Profiling relied on immunoSEQ multiplex PCR, and the TCRdb table lists in-frame clones only, not all of them. The sample has about 40,000 clones, more than 85% seen once. Sequenced here: CD4+ T cells from peripheral blood mononuclear cells, sampled in the second trimester of pregnancy. These receptors were collected from a female donor in good health, enrolled as a control in a pregnancy study.

The gene calls are TRBV5-6 and TRBJ1-2; no definite D call. This CDR3 region has 15 residues. The V and J ends lost 0 bases and 8 bases respectively, with 17 bases between them. The germline V gene encodes CDR1 SGHDT and CDR2 YYEEEE. CDR3 coding DNA: TGTGCCAGCAGCTTGGTTGGGGAGACTCGTTACGGCTACACCTTC. Translating gives CASSLVGETRYGYTF. Supplemented by reference TRBV5-6 and TRBJ1-2, the full variable domain reads DAGVTQSPTHLIKTRGQQVTLRCSPKSGHDTVSWYQQALGQGPQFIFQYYEEEERQRGNFPDRFSGHQFPNYSSELNVNALLLGDSALYLCASSLVGETRYGYTFGSGTRLTVV.

The V call is TRBV11-3, the J call TRBJ2-1, with a weak D call TRBD2 (6 bases). Germline-derived CDR1 and CDR2 are SGHNT and YENEEA. This CDR3 region has 17 residues. Trimming took 3 bases from V and 6 from J, leaving 21 bases between them. This CDR3 reads CASSFGSLASARNEQFF. CDR3 bases: TGTGCCAGCAGCTTTGGGTCCCTAGCGAGTGCCCGCAATGAGCAGTTCTTC.

The rearrangement links TRBV2 to TRBJ1-2; 7 bases agree with TRBD1. V lost 7 bases to trimming and J lost 0 bases; unmatched junction nucleotides: 8. The CDR3 has 15 amino acids. CDR1 SNHLY and CDR2 FYNNEI come from the germline V gene. Written as DNA, the CDR3 is TGTGCCAGCATCCGACAGGGCCACACTAACTATGGCTACACCTTC. Protein product: CASIRQGHTNYGYTF.

This clone appeared a single time. This chain links TRBV5-6 with TRBJ2-5, with 10 positions matching TRBD1. CDR3 length equals 16 residues. CDR1 is SGHDT, CDR2 YYEEEE, per germline. With 0 bases clipped from V and 1 base from J, the junction kept 3 bases outside the gene matches. CDR3 coding DNA: TGTGCCAGCAGCTTGGTCTGGACAGGGGGCCAAGAGACCCAGTACTTC. Translation gives CASSLVWTGGQETQYF.

V usage is TRBV10-2 and J usage is TRBJ1-5; 8 nucleotides align to TRBD1. This CDR3 is built from 13 residues. V dropped 5 bases and J dropped 4; count of bases not matched to a gene: 1. CDR1 and CDR2 (germline): WSHSY, SAAADI. CDR3 in DNA: TGCGCCAGCAGTTGGACAGGGAATCAGCCCCAGCATTTT. Translation gives CASSWTGNQPQHF.

This chain links TRBV10-3 with TRBJ2-5; 9 positions match TRBD1. With 5 bases clipped from V and 3 bases from J, the junction kept 1 base outside the gene matches. The CDR3 loop spans 13 amino acids. Germline loops: CDR1 ENHRY, CDR2 SYGVKD. The chain's CDR3 is CAISWTGEETQYF. DNA for the CDR3: TGTGCCATCAGTTGGACAGGGGAAGAGACCCAGTACTTC.

The chain employs TRBV9 and TRBJ2-5; D is possibly TRBD2 (5 bases). CDR1 SGDLS and CDR2 YYNGEE come from the germline V gene. With 0 bases removed from V and 1 base from J, the gap between germline ends came to 7 bases. The CDR3 consists of 14 residues. The CDR3 DNA sequence: TGTGCCAGCAGCGTAGGTGGGAGCCAAGAGACCCAGTACTTC. It specifies CASSVGGSQETQYF.

This clone was seen once. The chain has TRBV21-1 and TRBJ2-5; no DNA check was done on the table's D call, TRBD1. TRBV21-1 is a pseudogene locus. This CDR3 contains 14 residues. In DNA form, the CDR3 reads TGTGCCAGCAGCAAAGGTGGGCGCCAAGAGACCCAGTACTTC. It yields the protein CASSKGGRQETQYF.

The V call is TRBV7-9, the J call TRBJ2-7; D not resolved. Germline V gives CDR1 SEHNR, CDR2 FQNEAQ (reference sequence). Trimming took off 0 bases at V and 3 bases at J, with 6 bases between the two ends. The length of the CDR3 is 13 residues. The CDR3 loop reads CASSLATYYEQYF. The CDR3 DNA reads TGTGCCAGCAGCTTAGCCACTTACTACGAGCAGTACTTC.

V and J are TRBV6-5 and TRBJ2-7, with D maybe TRBD2 (5 bases). Germline CDR1 reads MNHEY; CDR2 reads SVGAGI. This CDR3 has 13 residues. Deletions cut 6 bases from V and 0 bases from J, with 9 bases between. CDR3 DNA sequence: TGTGCCAGCAGAACAACTAGCTCCTACGAGCAGTACTTC. It is translated as CASRTTSSYEQYF.

The CDR3 here is CASSQRPTGDTGELFF. For the CDR3, the DNA is TGCGCCAGCAGCCAACGCCCAACAGGGGACACCGGGGAGCTGTTTTTT. The chain joins TRBV4-3 to TRBJ2-2; TRBD1 aligns across 7 bases. This CDR3 comprises 16 residues. Germline V gives CDR1 LGHNA, CDR2 YSLEER. With 2 bases clipped from V and 3 bases from J, the junction kept 6 bases outside the gene matches.

The rearrangement uses TRBV11-2 and TRBJ2-7; a weak D match, TRBD1 (5 bases). This CDR3 region has 15 residues. In germline, CDR1 is SGHAT, CDR2 FQNNGV. V shed 1 base and J shed 7 bases, with 17 bases lying between them. CDR3 sequence (DNA): TGTGCCAGCAGCTTAGGCCAGGGCAGGGTAATTGAGCAGTACTTC. It codes for CASSLGQGRVIEQYF.

V usage is TRBV28 and J usage is TRBJ2-7; D not resolved. The V gene's germline CDR1 is MDHEN and CDR2 SYDVKM. V gave up 5 bases and J gave up 7 bases, with 9 bases separating them. The CDR3 totals 11 residues. CDR3 nucleotides: TGTGCCAGCAGTAAATTTCAGGAGCAGTACTTC. This codes for CASSKFQEQYF. Combining the CDR3 with reference TRBV28 and TRBJ2-7 gives the whole variable domain DVKVTQSSRYLVKRTGEKVFLECVQDMDHENMFWYRQDPGLGLRLIYFSYDVKMKEKGDIPEGYSVSREKKERFSLILESASTNQTSMYLCASSKFQEQYFGPGTRLTVT.

This chain connects TRBV2 to TRBJ2-5, with TRBD1 matching over 11 bases. Unmatched junction bases numbered 4, after V lost 3 bases and J lost 4 bases. Germline CDR1 SNHLY, CDR2 FYNNEI. The CDR3 covers 15 residues. The chain's CDR3 is CASSDGDRGAETQYF. CDR3 nucleotide sequence: TGTGCCAGCAGTGACGGGGACAGGGGGGCAGAGACCCAGTACTTC.

The chain carries TRBV4-1 and TRBJ1-2; D is unclear. The germline V and J ends were trimmed by 1 base and 0 bases, with 9 bases remaining between them. This CDR3 has 15 amino acids. Germline lookup yields CDR1 MGHRA and CDR2 YSYEKL. The DNA for the CDR3 is TGCGCCAGCAGCCAAGGATTTGGAGCTAACTATGGCTACACCTTC. Translation: CASSQGFGANYGYTF.

The chain recombines TRBV7-9 with TRBJ2-5, with D perhaps matching TRBD2 (6 bases). The CDR3 has 14 residues. Trimming shortened V by 3 bases and J by 4 bases, and 12 bases separated the two germline ends. The germline CDR1 and CDR2 sequences are SEHNR and FQNEAQ (reference sequence). The CDR3 reads CASSLVAGRETQYF. CDR3 coding DNA: TGTGCCAGCAGCTTGGTTGCGGGACGAGAGACCCAGTACTTC.

The rearrangement uses TRBV10-3 and TRBJ2-1; D gene uncertain. V shed 6 bases and J shed 9 bases, with 18 bases lying between them. The length of the CDR3 is 14 residues. CDR1 and CDR2 from the germline V gene are ENHRY and SYGVKD. This CDR3 reads CAIRGSSEAREQFF. The CDR3 DNA reads as TGTGCCATCAGGGGTAGCAGCGAGGCCCGTGAGCAGTTCTTC.

This clone came up a few times. V is TRBV7-9 and J is TRBJ2-5; D might be TRBD2 (6 bases). The germline CDR1 and CDR2 sequences are SEHNR and FQNEAQ (reference sequence). CDR3 length equals 15 residues. The germline V and J ends were trimmed by 4 bases and 5 bases, with 17 bases remaining between them. The CDR3, as DNA: TGTGCCAGCAGCTCCAGACTAGAGGTTGTTGAGACCCAGTACTTC. It encodes CASSSRLEVVETQYF.

This clone has only a few counts. The V gene is TRBV19, the J gene TRBJ2-5, with 7 bases aligning to TRBD1. Looked up from germline, CDR1 is LNHDA and CDR2 is SQIVND (reference sequence). This CDR3 contains 13 residues. V gave up 7 bases and J gave up 7 bases; unmatched junction bases: 9. The CDR3 DNA reads as TGTGCCAGTACAGGGCAGGGGGATAGGACCCAGTACTTC. This gives the protein CASTGQGDRTQYF.

The chain couples TRBV6-6 to TRBJ2-1; TRBD1 matches 7 bases. Germline V gene sequence: CDR1 MNHNY, CDR2 SVGAGI (reference sequence). V dropped 7 bases and J dropped 0; count of bases not matched to a gene: 9. The CDR3 is made up of 16 amino acids. CDR3: CASTGQLRNSYNEQFF. DNA for the CDR3: TGTGCCAGCACGGGACAGTTGCGAAACTCCTACAATGAGCAGTTCTTC.

This chain links TRBV6-6 with TRBJ2-2; 9 bases fit TRBD1. This CDR3 has 14 residues. Germline-derived CDR1 and CDR2 are MNHNY and SVGAGI (reference sequence). With V trimmed by 7 bases and J by 3 bases, 3 bases remained unmatched. The CDR3 nucleotides are TGTGCCAGCAACCGGGACAGGGACACCGGGGAGCTGTTTTTT. Amino acid sequence: CASNRDRDTGELFF.

V and J are TRBV4-3 and TRBJ1-4; weak D call: TRBD1 (6 bases). Per germline, CDR1 LGHNA and CDR2 YSLEER. This CDR3 contains 15 residues. Trimming stripped 0 bases from V and 10 bases from J, with 15 bases between. This CDR3 is CASSQDQGPDAKLFF. The CDR3 DNA is TGCGCCAGCAGCCAAGATCAGGGGCCTGACGCAAAACTGTTTTTT.

The chain joins TRBV11-3 to TRBJ1-1; 7 bases are a match to TRBD1. The CDR3 runs 14 residues. Germline CDR1 is SGHNT and CDR2 is YENEEA. Trimming removed 5 bases from V and 0 bases from J; junction bases left unmatched: 3. CDR3 sequence: CASSPTGLNTEAFF. The CDR3 DNA follows: TGTGCCAGCAGCCCGACAGGGTTGAACACTGAAGCTTTCTTT.

The chain combines TRBV5-5 with TRBJ1-2; no reliable D call. The CDR3 contains 13 residues. With 3 bases removed from V and 7 bases from J, the gap between germline ends came to 13 bases. Germline-derived CDR1 and CDR2 are SGHKS and YYEKEE (reference sequence). In nucleotides, the CDR3 is TGTGCCAGCAGCTCAGCCACGACATCTGGCTACACCTTC. Translation gives CASSSATTSGYTF.

The V and J genes are TRBV5-1 and TRBJ1-5; D perhaps matches TRBD1 (6 bases). With 0 bases removed from V and 7 bases from J, the gap between germline ends came to 11 bases. Germline V gene lookup returns CDR1 SGHRS and CDR2 YFSETQ. The CDR3 spans 14 residues. The CDR3 DNA sequence: TGCGCCAGCAGCTTGGCAGGGGATGGGCAGCCCCAGCATTTT. It translates to CASSLAGDGQPQHF.

The chain links TRBV27 to TRBJ2-1; TRBD1 aligns across 7 bases. The CDR3 has 15 residues. The germline gives CDR1 MNHEY, CDR2 SMNVEV (reference sequence). V dropped 2 bases and J dropped 6; count of bases not matched to a gene: 7. The CDR3 sequence: CASSLRGQDFNEQFF. CDR3 nucleotides: TGTGCCAGCAGTTTACGTGGACAGGATTTCAATGAGCAGTTCTTC.

The CDR3 DNA reads TGCAGTGCGTCCGCGTACGAGCAGTACTTC. Protein sequence: CSASAYEQYF. The V and J genes are TRBV20-1 and TRBJ2-7; the D is unclear. The CDR3 length is 10 residues. V lost 6 bases, J lost 4 bases, and 7 bases lay in between. The germline V gene encodes CDR1 DFQATT and CDR2 SNEGSKA (reference sequence).

V is TRBV5-4 and J is TRBJ2-3; maybe TRBD1 (5 bases). The length of the CDR3 is 15 residues. The V and J ends lost 5 bases and 0 bases respectively, with 13 bases between them. Germline V gene data show CDR1 as SGHNT and CDR2 as YYREEE (reference sequence). Here the CDR3 reads CASSRTLGSTDTQYF. The CDR3 nucleotides are TGTGCCAGCAGTCGGACACTGGGCAGCACAGATACGCAGTATTTT.